This entry describes one TCR beta chain. Its antigen is as yet unknown. The sample belongs to a study of OX40 agonist ivuxolimab in advanced cancers. Points from the study as a whole: The mean number of expanded clones was higher in CD8+ T cells than in CD4+.

The table came from immunoSEQ multiplex PCR; TCRdb's copy has only in-frame clones and leaves some out. This sample has more than 35,000 clones; more than 85% occur once, and the top ten carry 0.45% to 0.7%. The input for sequencing was CD4+ or CD8+ T cells sorted from blood, taken in a trial of the OX40 agonist ivuxolimab. This TCR was sampled from an adult with an advanced solid tumor such as melanoma, head and neck, liver or kidney cancer.

The CDR3 nucleotides are TGTGCCAGCTCACCGGGCCGGGACAGGGGGGCCCAAGAGACCCAGTACTTC. Amino acid sequence: CASSPGRDRGAQETQYF. The chain links TRBV18 to TRBJ2-5; 11 bases fit TRBD1. V lost 3 bases and J lost 1; bases outside the gene matches: 7. CDR1 and CDR2 from the germline V gene are KGHSH and LQKENI. The CDR3 is 17 residues long.